This T cell receptor (beta chain) derives from a study of early T cells in non-severe SARS-CoV-2 infection. The CDR3 contains 17 residues. V was trimmed by 5 bases and J by 3 bases, leaving 22 bases between them. The germline CDR1 and CDR2 sequences are SGHAT and FQNNGV. TCRdb reprocessed the 5' RACE reads via MiXCR and lists one record per CDR3 protein. This sample has some 98,000 distinct CDR3 sequences; approximately 10% occur once, and the top ten carry 4.5% to 5.5%. This chain connects TRBV11-2 to TRBJ2-5; unclear D gene. The TCR sequence derives from an adult who was a healthcare worker with PCR-confirmed SARS-CoV-2 infection or an uninfected control (not recorded which). The sequencing input was whole blood. As DNA, the CDR3 is TGTGCCAGCAGCGACCAATTGCTGACGGCAGACGAAGAGACCCAGTACTTC. It codes for CASSDQLLTADEETQYF.